The next 2 T cell receptor beta chains were all read from a single sample in a study of neoadjuvant anti-PD-1 for oral cavity cancer (dated by TCRdb to the early 2020s). The intended sense of this specimen's time point label: before neoadjuvant nivolumab. Libraries were constructed by the immunoSEQ multiplex PCR assay. Entries here come from immuneACCESS through TCRdb and include only in-frame sequences with V and J called. Some clones fail to appear in such tables; in the studies checked, an unresolved V gene covers under half of the shortfall, and the cause of the remainder is unknown. This sample is represented by roughly 15,000 clones; 60% to 70% of them were singletons. 2% to 2.5% of the sample lies in the top ten. The specimen comprised PBMCs, sampled before nivolumab (anti-PD-1) treatment. The receptors here all came from a person aged 35-79 years with oral cavity squamous cell carcinoma.

CDR3 sequence: CASRTPGSQNTEAFF. Here the CDR3 DNA reads TGTGCCAGCCGTACACCAGGGTCCCAGAACACTGAAGCTTTCTTT. This chain links TRBV6-5 with TRBJ1-1, with D possibly matching TRBD1 (5 bases). Germline V lookup: CDR1 MNHEY, CDR2 SVGAGI. The CDR3 is 15 amino acids. Trimming took off 8 bases at V and 1 base at J, with 17 bases between the two ends.

This clone was detected a few times. This chain links TRBV28 with TRBJ2-1, with 11 positions matching TRBD1. The CDR3 contains 14 residues. Germline V gene data show CDR1 as MDHEN and CDR2 as SYDVKM. V was clipped by 8 bases and J by 7 bases; unmatched bases: 7. The CDR3 region is CASYGQGARNEQFF. The DNA of the CDR3 is TGTGCCAGCTACGGACAGGGGGCAAGGAATGAGCAGTTCTTC.